This T cell receptor beta chain was sequenced in a study of blood T cell repertoires in COVID-19. Looking at the study overall: Samples of COVID-19 (acute and convalescent) were obtained from the United States, Italy and Spain.

The CDR3 has 17 residues. Germline values: CDR1 SEHNR, CDR2 FQNEAQ (reference sequence). The V segment lost 1 base and the J segment 5 bases; nucleotides outside the gene matches: 6. Per the original data handling: Reference gene primer amplification gave estimated nucleated cell counts. Clones were read by immunoSEQ multiplex PCR, and TCRdb kept only the in-frame ones, dropping some. The V and J calls and clone size come from that table; D and trimming were worked out from the DNA. This sample has around 190,000 clones, with roughly 80% found just once. The rearrangement joins TRBV7-9 to TRBJ1-6; TRBD1 matches 9 bases. Sequences were obtained from peripheral blood. The receptor was derived from a human donor in a cohort sampled during active COVID-19. CDR3 sequence reads: CASSLGTGDPDNSPLHF. CDR3 nucleotide sequence: TGTGCCAGCAGCTTAGGGACAGGGGACCCCGATAATTCACCCCTCCACTTT.